The T cell receptor beta chain described here comes from a study of cytomegalovirus exposure and HLA in healthy donors. General study results and limits: When a later analysis was performed, an Asian-associated ancestry cluster reportedly had fewer N-insertions than the approximately 690-donor mean. Reports state that TCR beta sequences accurately predicted most subjects' HLA-A and HLA-B alleles. Other equally common chains were less clonally expanded than HLA-associated TCR beta chains, a later analysis showed.

Per germline, CDR1 LGHNA and CDR2 YNFKEQ. The V segment lost 0 bases and the J segment 1 base; nucleotides outside the gene matches: 5. The CDR3 contains 16 residues. Turning to this clone: As yet, its antigen is unknown.

PCR involved 60 Vbeta and 13 Jbeta primers. Using immunoSEQ multiplex PCR, the repertoire was profiled, and TCRdb retains in-frame clones only, with some absent. This table holds about 110,000 clones, about 84% found once. J is TRBJ1-1 and V is TRBV4-2; 7 bases agree with TRBD1. Sequencing input: PBMCs. The receptor was derived from a man younger than 45 in good health and CMV-seronegative. This chain's CDR3 is CASSQEEGDRNTEAFF. The CDR3, as DNA: TGTGCCAGCAGCCAAGAAGAAGGGGACAGGAACACTGAAGCTTTCTTT.